Reported below is one T cell receptor (beta chain). What it binds is not known. The CDR3 totals 15 residues. Germline V gene sequence: CDR1 SGHTA, CDR2 FQGNSA. V shed 5 bases and J 2 bases; nucleotides not matched to a gene: 5. Libraries were prepared by immunoSEQ multiplex PCR; TCRdb keeps only in-frame clonotypes and omits some of them. Of more than 30,000 clones listed, about 88% are singletons. This record comes from a study of OX40 agonist ivuxolimab in advanced cancers. Study-wide context: Participants, approximately 81% male, averaged roughly 60 years of age, ranging from 23 to 79. The study, taken as a whole, reports: Researchers did not establish what antigens the expanded peripheral T cells target. More expanded clones were seen, on average, in CD8+ T cells than in CD4+.

The chain uses TRBV7-2 and TRBJ2-7; 11 nucleotides line up with TRBD2. This sequence originates from an adult with an advanced solid tumor such as melanoma, head and neck, liver or kidney cancer. The sequenced sample was CD4+ or CD8+ T cells sorted from blood, obtained in a trial of the OX40 agonist ivuxolimab. In nucleotides, the CDR3 is TGTGCCAGCAGCGAGGTAGCGGGGGGGGCCTACGAGCAGTACTTC. Encoded protein: CASSEVAGGAYEQYF.